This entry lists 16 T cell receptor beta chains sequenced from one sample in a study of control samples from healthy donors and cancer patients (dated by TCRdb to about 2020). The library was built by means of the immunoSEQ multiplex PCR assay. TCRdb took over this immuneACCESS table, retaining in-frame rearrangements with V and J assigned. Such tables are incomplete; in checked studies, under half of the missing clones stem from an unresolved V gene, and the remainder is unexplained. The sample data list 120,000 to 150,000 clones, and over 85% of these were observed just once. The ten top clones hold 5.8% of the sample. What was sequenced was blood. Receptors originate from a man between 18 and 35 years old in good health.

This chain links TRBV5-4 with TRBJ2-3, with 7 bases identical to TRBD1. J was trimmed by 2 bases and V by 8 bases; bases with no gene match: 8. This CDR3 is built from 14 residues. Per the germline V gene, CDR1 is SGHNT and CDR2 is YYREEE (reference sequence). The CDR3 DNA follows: TGTGCCAGTTACGAGGGGGCACACACAGATACGCAGTATTTT. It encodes CASYEGAHTDTQYF.

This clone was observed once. The CDR3 DNA follows: TGTGCCAGTAGTATAGCCCTCAGGGAGCAGGATACGCAGTATTTT. Translation gives CASSIALREQDTQYF. This sequence joins TRBV19 and TRBJ2-3, with D perhaps being TRBD1 or TRBD2 (5 bases each). With 1 base removed from V and 6 bases from J, the gap between germline ends came to 14 bases. The CDR3 totals 15 residues. Per germline, CDR1 LNHDA and CDR2 SQIVND (reference sequence).

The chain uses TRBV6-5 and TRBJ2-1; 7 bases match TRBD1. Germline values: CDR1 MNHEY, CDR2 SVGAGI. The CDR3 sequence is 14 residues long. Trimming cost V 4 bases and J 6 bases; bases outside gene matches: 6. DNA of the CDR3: TGTGCCAGCAGTTTCGACAGGGAATTCAATGAGCAGTTCTTC. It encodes CASSFDREFNEQFF.

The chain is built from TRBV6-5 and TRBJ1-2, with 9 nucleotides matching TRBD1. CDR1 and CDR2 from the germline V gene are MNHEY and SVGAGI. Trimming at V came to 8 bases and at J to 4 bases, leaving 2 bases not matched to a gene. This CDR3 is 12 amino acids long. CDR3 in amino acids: CASLDRGYGYTF. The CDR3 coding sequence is TGTGCCAGCCTGGACAGGGGCTATGGCTACACCTTC.

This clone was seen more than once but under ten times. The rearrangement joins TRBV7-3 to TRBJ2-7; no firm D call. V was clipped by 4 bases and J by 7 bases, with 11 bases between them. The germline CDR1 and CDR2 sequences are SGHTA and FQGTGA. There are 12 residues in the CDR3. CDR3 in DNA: TGTGCCAGCAGCTCCGAGTTAGGAGAGCAGTACTTC. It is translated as CASSSELGEQYF.

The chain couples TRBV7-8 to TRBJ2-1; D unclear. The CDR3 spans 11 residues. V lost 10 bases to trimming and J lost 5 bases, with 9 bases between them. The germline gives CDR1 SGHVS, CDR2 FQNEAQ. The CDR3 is CAILKNNEQFF. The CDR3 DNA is TGTGCCATCCTCAAAAACAATGAGCAGTTCTTC. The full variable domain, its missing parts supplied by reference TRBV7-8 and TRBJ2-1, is GAGVSQSPRYKVAKRGQDVALRCDPISGHVSLFWYQQALGQGPEFLTYFQNEAQLDKSGLPSDRFFAERPEGSVSTLKIQRTQQEDSAVYLCAILKNNEQFFGPGTRLTVL.

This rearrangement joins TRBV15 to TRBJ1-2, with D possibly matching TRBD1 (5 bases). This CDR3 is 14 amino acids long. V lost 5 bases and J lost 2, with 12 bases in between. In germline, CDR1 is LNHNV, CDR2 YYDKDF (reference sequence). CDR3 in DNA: TGTGCCACCAGCCGAAGGAGGGGCAACTATGGCTACACCTTC. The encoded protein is CATSRRRGNYGYTF.

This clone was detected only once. CDR3 nucleotides: TGTGCCAGCAGCGCGCACGAAGACAGGGGGAATGGCTACACCTTC. Its translation: CASSAHEDRGNGYTF. The chain is built from TRBV9 and TRBJ1-2; 9 bases are shared with TRBD1. The CDR3 extends over 15 amino acids. CDR1 SGDLS and CDR2 YYNGEE come from the germline V gene. The junction had 9 bases not matched to a gene; V was cut back by 3 bases and J by 6 bases.

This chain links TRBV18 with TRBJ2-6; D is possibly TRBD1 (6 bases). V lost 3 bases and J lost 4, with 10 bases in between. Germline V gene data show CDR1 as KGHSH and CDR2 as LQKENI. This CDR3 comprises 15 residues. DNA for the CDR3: TGTGCCAGCTCACCTAAAGGACAGGGGGCCAACGTCCTGACTTTC. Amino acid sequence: CASSPKGQGANVLTF.

The DNA for the CDR3 is TGTGCCACCTCTTCGGGGCTAAAATTCTACAATGAGCAGTTCTTC. It yields the protein CATSSGLKFYNEQFF. This chain connects TRBV6-5 to TRBJ2-1; either TRBD1 or TRBD2 may supply D (5 bases each). CDR1 is MNHEY, CDR2 SVGAGI, per germline. Between the trimmed V and J ends, which lost 10 bases and 3 bases, there was a span of 19 bases. The CDR3 sequence is 15 residues long.

The CDR3: CASSRPEVSRSSYNEQFF. In DNA form, the CDR3 reads TGTGCCAGCAGCCGCCCGGAGGTCTCACGTAGCTCCTACAATGAGCAGTTCTTC. V usage is TRBV3-1 (or the pseudogene TRBV3-2) and J usage is TRBJ2-1, with a possible D match to TRBD2 (5 bases). V lost 4 bases and J 0 bases, leaving 19 bases between the germline ends. Per the germline V gene, CDR1 is LGHDT and CDR2 is YNNKEL (reference sequence). This CDR3 contains 18 residues.

The CDR3, as DNA: TGTGCCAGTAGCCTCAGGGGTGGAAACACCATATATTTT. Amino acids: CASSLRGGNTIYF. The V and J genes are TRBV19 and TRBJ1-3, with a possible D match to TRBD1 (6 bases). Per germline, CDR1 LNHDA and CDR2 SQIVND (reference sequence). V was cut by 6 bases and J by 3 bases, with 9 bases left in between. CDR3 length: 13 residues.

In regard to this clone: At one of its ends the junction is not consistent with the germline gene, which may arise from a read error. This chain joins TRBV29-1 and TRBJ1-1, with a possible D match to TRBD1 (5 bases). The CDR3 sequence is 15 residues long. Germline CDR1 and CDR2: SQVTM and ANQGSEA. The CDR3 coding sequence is TGCAGCGTTAAAGATCGTGGTGGGGCGAACACTGAAGCTTTCTTT. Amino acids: CSVKDRGGANTEAFF.

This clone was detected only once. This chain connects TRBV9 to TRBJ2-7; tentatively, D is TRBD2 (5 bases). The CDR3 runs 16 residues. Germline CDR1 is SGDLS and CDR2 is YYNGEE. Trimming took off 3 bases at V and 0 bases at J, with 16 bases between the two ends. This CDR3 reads CASSAHRDSPSYEQYF. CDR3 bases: TGTGCCAGCAGCGCCCATCGGGATTCACCCTCCTACGAGCAGTACTTC.

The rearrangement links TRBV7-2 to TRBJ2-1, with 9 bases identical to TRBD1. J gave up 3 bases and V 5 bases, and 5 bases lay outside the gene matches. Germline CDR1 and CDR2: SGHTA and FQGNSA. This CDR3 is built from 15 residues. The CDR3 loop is CASSTDRGYYNEQFF. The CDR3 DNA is TGTGCCAGCAGCACAGACAGGGGGTACTACAATGAGCAGTTCTTC.

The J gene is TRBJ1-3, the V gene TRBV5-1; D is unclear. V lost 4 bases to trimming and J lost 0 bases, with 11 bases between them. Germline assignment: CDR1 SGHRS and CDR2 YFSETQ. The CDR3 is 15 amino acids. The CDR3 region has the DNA TGCGCCAGCAGCCCTCGGACGGACTCTGGAAACACCATATATTTT. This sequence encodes CASSPRTDSGNTIYF.